This T cell receptor (beta chain) was recovered during a study of identical twins. Carrying unique molecular identifiers, the cDNA also gained a universal primer site through template switching. Via MiXCR, TCRdb re-called the 5' RACE reads, giving one row per CDR3 protein. The sample carries some 460,000 distinct CDR3 sequences, 14% recorded once. In this sample, this clonotype turned up a few times. CDR3 length: 13 residues. Trimming removed 0 bases from V and 6 bases from J, with 8 bases in between. Germline CDR1 LGHDT, CDR2 YNNKEL (reference sequence). A further study also used this sample, focusing on yellow fever vaccine responses in identical twins.

The rearrangement uses TRBV3-1 and TRBJ1-1, with a weak D call TRBD1 (5 bases). The receptor's source is a woman between 18 and 29 years old in good health. The material sequenced was CD4+ T cells sorted from blood. The CDR3 region has the DNA TGTGCCAGCAGCCAAGATCAGGGTTCTGAAGCTTTCTTT. Its protein is CASSQDQGSEAFF. The entire variable domain, with the rest obtained from reference TRBV3-1 and TRBJ1-1, is as follows: DTAVSQTPKYLVTQMGNDKSIKCEQNLGHDTMYWYKQDSKKFLKIMFSYNNKELIINETVPNRFSPKSPDKAHLNLHINSLELGDSAVYFCASSQDQGSEAFFGQGTRLTVV.